Each of the 22 T cell receptor beta chains below was sequenced from the same sample in a study of blood T cell repertoires in COVID-19 (dated by TCRdb to about 2020). Library generation was performed with the immunoSEQ multiplex PCR assay. TCRdb took this table from immuneACCESS and kept in-frame rearrangements with V and J called. Such tables lack part of the clones; where checked against another copy, unresolved V genes explain under half of the gap, and the rest is unexplained. The table for this sample lists roughly 24,000 clones; roughly 92% of them were counted only once. Around 2.2% of the sample is taken by the ten largest. The source material was peripheral blood. These receptors all come from a human donor in a cohort sampled during active COVID-19.

The chain recombines TRBV6-6 with TRBJ1-1, with D perhaps TRBD1 (5 bases). Trimming removed 4 bases from V and 3 bases from J, with 18 bases in between. The CDR3 is made up of 16 amino acids. From germline, CDR1 is MNHNY and CDR2 SVGAGI (reference sequence). CDR3 sequence reads: CASSSIRQLPDTEAFF. CDR3 nucleotides: TGTGCCAGCAGTTCTATTAGACAGCTCCCGGACACTGAAGCTTTCTTT.

The chain joins TRBV2 to TRBJ2-3; TRBD1 aligns across 7 bases. V dropped 4 bases and J dropped 2; count of bases not matched to a gene: 6. Germline V gene sequence: CDR1 SNHLY, CDR2 FYNNEI. The CDR3 is 15 residues long. The CDR3 protein is CASSGQGLPTDTQYF. As DNA, the CDR3 is TGTGCCAGCAGTGGACAGGGATTACCCACAGATACGCAGTATTTT.

The gene calls are TRBV7-6 and TRBJ2-7; TRBD2 matches 7 bases. V shed 5 bases, J shed 1 base, and the junction held 17 bases outside the gene matches. Germline V gene data show CDR1 as SGHVS and CDR2 as FNYEAQ. This CDR3 is built from 18 residues. CDR3 loop: CASSEGVSSGFISYEQYF. The CDR3 DNA sequence: TGTGCCAGCAGCGAAGGGGTCTCTAGCGGATTCATATCCTACGAGCAGTACTTC.

The CDR3 here is CASSLAGSVADTQYF. CDR3 sequence (DNA): TGTGCCAGCAGCTTAGCGGGTAGCGTAGCAGATACGCAGTATTTT. The chain joins TRBV7-9 to TRBJ2-3, with TRBD2 as a possible D gene (5 bases). Germline V gene lookup returns CDR1 SEHNR and CDR2 FQNEAQ (reference sequence). The CDR3 loop spans 15 amino acids. Trimming removed 0 bases at V and 4 bases at J, with 11 bases between.

This chain uses TRBV4-2 with TRBJ2-3; TRBD2 aligns across 11 bases. Germline V gene sequence: CDR1 LGHNA, CDR2 YNFKEQ. This CDR3 spans 17 amino acids. The trim removed 0 bases at V and 2 bases at J, leaving 4 bases unmatched. As DNA, the CDR3 is TGTGCCAGCAGCCAAGACTTAGCGGGAGGGCCCACAGATACGCAGTATTTT. Protein: CASSQDLAGGPTDTQYF.

This chain links TRBV27 with TRBJ2-7; perhaps TRBD2 as D (6 bases). The V end was cut by 5 bases, the J end by 6 bases, with 20 bases between. Germline V lookup: CDR1 MNHEY, CDR2 SMNVEV (reference sequence). CDR3 length: 15 amino acids. This CDR3 reads CASSGIDGRVGEQYF. The CDR3 bases are TGTGCCAGCAGTGGGATTGACGGGAGAGTTGGCGAGCAGTACTTC.

The rearrangement links TRBV19 to TRBJ1-3; D is unresolved. Germline V gene sequence: CDR1 LNHDA, CDR2 SQIVND (reference sequence). The length of the CDR3 is 14 residues. V was clipped by 3 bases and J by 2 bases, with 8 bases between them. DNA of the CDR3: TGTGCCAGTAGTATCAATAGTGCTGGAAACACCATATATTTT. Translated: CASSINSAGNTIYF.

The DNA of the CDR3 is TGCGCCAGCAGCAACAACTACGAGCAGTACTTC. It is translated as CASSNNYEQYF. The chain has TRBV4-1 and TRBJ2-7; D gene ambiguous. This CDR3 spans 11 amino acids. The V and J ends lost 5 bases and 3 bases respectively, with 5 bases between them. Germline CDR1 and CDR2: MGHRA and YSYEKL.

The rearrangement joins TRBV10-3 to TRBJ2-1; 9 nucleotides agree with TRBD2. This CDR3 comprises 13 residues. Germline loops: CDR1 ENHRY, CDR2 SYGVKD. V gave up 10 bases and J gave up 6 bases; unmatched junction bases: 7. This CDR3 is CATGISGGNEQFF. The CDR3 nucleotides read TGTGCCACCGGGATTAGCGGGGGCAATGAGCAGTTCTTC.

This CDR3 is CASSPGQGAYTGELFF. The CDR3 bases are TGCGCCAGCAGCCCCGGACAGGGGGCTTACACCGGGGAGCTGTTTTTT. The chain carries TRBV5-1 and TRBJ2-2; TRBD1 agrees at 11 bases. CDR3 length equals 16 residues. With 4 bases clipped from V and 3 bases from J, the junction kept 5 bases outside the gene matches. Germline-derived CDR1 and CDR2 are SGHRS and YFSETQ. Full variable domain (missing parts from reference TRBV5-1 and TRBJ2-2): KAGVTQTPRYLIKTRGQQVTLSCSPISGHRSVSWYQQTPGQGLQFLFEYFSETQRNKGNFPGRFSGRQFSNSRSEMNVSTLELGDSALYLCASSPGQGAYTGELFFGEGSRLTVL.

The V call is TRBV5-6, the J call TRBJ1-6; weak D call: TRBD1 (5 bases). CDR3 length equals 14 residues. The germline V and J ends were trimmed by 0 bases and 13 bases, with 14 bases remaining between them. Looked up from germline, CDR1 is SGHDT and CDR2 is YYEEEE. This CDR3 reads CASSLVRVEGPLHF. CDR3 nucleotide sequence: TGTGCCAGCAGCTTGGTCAGGGTGGAGGGCCCCCTCCACTTT.

CDR3 sequence (DNA): TGTGCCAGCTCGTTGCGGGGGACCGGGGAGCTGTTTTTT. Amino acids: CASSLRGTGELFF. The V and J genes are TRBV6-5 and TRBJ2-2; TRBD2 matches 7 bases. The CDR3 is made up of 13 amino acids. Germline CDR1 is MNHEY and CDR2 is SVGAGI. V dropped 8 bases and J dropped 5; count of bases not matched to a gene: 5.

V gene TRBV18 combines with J gene TRBJ2-1; D remains unclear. In germline, CDR1 is KGHSH, CDR2 LQKENI. The CDR3 is 13 residues long. The V and J ends lost 0 bases and 5 bases respectively, with 5 bases between them. In nucleotides, the CDR3 is TGTGCCAGCTCACCACCGACACACAATGAGCAGTTCTTC. This gives the protein CASSPPTHNEQFF.

The rearrangement links TRBV30 to TRBJ1-4, with 7 bases lining up with TRBD1. The ends lost 2 bases at V and 0 bases at J; junction bases unmatched: 3. CDR3 size: 15 residues. CDR1 is GTSNPN, CDR2 SVGIG, per germline (reference sequence). CDR3 sequence (DNA): TGTGCCTGGAGTCCAGGGGGTCCAACTAATGAAAAACTGTTTTTT. Protein: CAWSPGGPTNEKLFF.

The chain employs TRBV6-5 and TRBJ2-7; 9 bases fit TRBD2. J was trimmed by 6 bases and V by 4 bases; bases with no gene match: 13. This CDR3 has 16 residues. Germline CDR1 and CDR2: MNHEY and SVGAGI. The CDR3 sequence: CASSSGGSGSYSEQYF. CDR3 sequence (DNA): TGTGCCAGCAGTTCGGGCGGTAGCGGGAGCTACTCCGAGCAGTACTTC.

V and J are TRBV6-4 and TRBJ1-2, with D tentatively TRBD1 (6 bases). This CDR3 has 14 amino acids. Trimming left V 3 bases short and J 8 bases short, with 16 bases between. Germline V CDR1 and CDR2: MRHNA, SNTAGT. CDR3 sequence: CASSDNWQGKGYTF. The CDR3 DNA reads TGTGCCAGCAGTGATAACTGGCAGGGGAAGGGCTACACCTTC.

In DNA, the CDR3 is TGTGCCTGGCAGACAGGGTACGAGCAGTACTTC. It is translated as CAWQTGYEQYF. The V and J genes are TRBV30 and TRBJ2-7; 7 bases map to TRBD1. V was pared by 5 bases and J by 4 bases, with 2 bases of the junction left unmatched. The CDR3 runs to 11 residues. Germline CDR1 GTSNPN, CDR2 SVGIG (reference sequence).

This clone was picked up one time. J is TRBJ2-7 and V is TRBV6-5; D remains unclear. Trimming removed 0 bases at V and 8 bases at J, with 14 bases between. Germline loops: CDR1 MNHEY, CDR2 SVGAGI. CDR3 length equals 14 residues. As DNA, the CDR3 is TGTGCCAGCAGTTACTCGAGGCGTCGTACGAAGCAGTACTTC. This encodes CASSYSRRRTKQYF.

This clone appeared a single time. The J gene is TRBJ2-1, the V gene TRBV7-9, with TRBD2 matching 12 bases. Germline V gene lookup returns CDR1 SEHNR and CDR2 FQNEAQ (reference sequence). V gave up 4 bases and J gave up 7 bases; unmatched junction bases: 8. The CDR3 consists of 16 residues. CDR3 DNA sequence: TGTGCCAGCAGCTCAAGACTAGCGGGGGCCGGGAATGAGCAGTTCTTC. Amino acids: CASSSRLAGAGNEQFF.

The V call is TRBV5-5, the J call TRBJ2-7; no definite D call. CDR3 length equals 14 residues. Per germline, CDR1 SGHKS and CDR2 YYEKEE (reference sequence). Trimming removed 1 base from V and 2 bases from J, with 10 bases in between. The CDR3 sequence is CASSLRVDPYEQYF. The CDR3 DNA is TGTGCCAGCAGCTTGCGGGTAGACCCCTACGAGCAGTACTTC. The entire variable domain, with the rest obtained from reference TRBV5-5 and TRBJ2-7, is as follows: DAGVTQSPTHLIKTRGQQVTLRCSPISGHKSVSWYQQVLGQGPQFIFQYYEKEERGRGNFPDRFSARQFPNYSSELNVNALLLGDSALYLCASSLRVDPYEQYFGPGTRLTVT.

J is TRBJ2-5 and V is TRBV5-4; perhaps TRBD1 as D (6 bases). The V gene's germline CDR1 is SGHNT and CDR2 YYREEE (reference sequence). V was pared by 4 bases and J by 2 bases, with 15 bases between. The CDR3 sequence is 15 residues long. As DNA, the CDR3 is TGTGCCAGCAGCCCGCAGGACAGAGCTCAAGAGACCCAGTACTTC. Translated: CASSPQDRAQETQYF.

This clone was found a few times. The chain combines TRBV5-6 with TRBJ1-1; tentative D call: TRBD1 (6 bases). The CDR3 runs 17 residues. V dropped 4 bases and J dropped 1 base, with 20 bases sitting between them. Germline CDR1 SGHDT, CDR2 YYEEEE. The CDR3 DNA sequence: TGTGCCAGCAGCCCCCTGGACAGATTGGTGGGGAACACTGAAGCTTTCTTT. As protein: CASSPLDRLVGNTEAFF. Supplemented by reference TRBV5-6 and TRBJ1-1, the full variable domain reads DAGVTQSPTHLIKTRGQQVTLRCSPKSGHDTVSWYQQALGQGPQFIFQYYEEEERQRGNFPDRFSGHQFPNYSSELNVNALLLGDSALYLCASSPLDRLVGNTEAFFGQGTRLTVV.